Below, 28 T cell receptor beta chains from the same sample are listed, as sequenced in a study of T cells after yellow fever vaccination. TCRdb reanalysed the 5' RACE reads using MiXCR and keeps one entry per CDR3 protein. The sample records a few hundred thousand distinct CDR3 sequences, approximately 4.2% being singletons. Sequenced material: PBMCs, taken 5 days after the yellow fever booster vaccination. Receptors were obtained from a man aged 18 to 30 who received the YFV17D yellow fever vaccine.

This clonotype was detected many times. This chain joins TRBV7-2 and TRBJ1-2; TRBD1 might be the D (5 bases). Germline CDR1 reads SGHTA; CDR2 reads FQGNSA. Between the trimmed V and J ends, which lost 5 bases and 7 bases, there was a span of 17 bases. The CDR3 spans 14 residues. The CDR3 bases are TGTGCCAGCAGCCCCAGGGCTCCCCCAGTTGGCTACACCTTC. Protein product: CASSPRAPPVGYTF.

In this sample, this clonotype turned up many times. V gene TRBV10-3 combines with J gene TRBJ2-1; TRBD1 agrees at 7 bases. Per germline, CDR1 ENHRY and CDR2 SYGVKD. This CDR3 has 17 amino acids. V was pared by 2 bases and J by 3 bases, with 10 bases of the junction left unmatched. CDR3 loop: CAISETIQGPGYNEQFF. The CDR3 DNA follows: TGTGCCATCAGTGAGACCATACAGGGGCCCGGCTACAATGAGCAGTTCTTC.

This clonotype came up a few times. V usage is TRBV6-5 and J usage is TRBJ1-5; D gene ambiguous. The CDR3 covers 15 residues. V lost 0 bases and J 6 bases, leaving 12 bases between the germline ends. The germline V gene has CDR1 MNHEY and CDR2 SVGAGI. CDR3 residues: CASSYSGWDGQPQHF. The DNA of the CDR3 is TGTGCCAGCAGTTACTCCGGGTGGGATGGTCAGCCCCAGCATTTT.

This clonotype was recorded many times. This chain links TRBV7-9 with TRBJ2-7; the D is unclear. The germline gives CDR1 SEHNR, CDR2 FQNEAQ (reference sequence). The CDR3 consists of 14 residues. Trimming cost V 6 bases and J 3 bases, with 15 bases left between them. This CDR3 is CASSAGYFDYEQYF. DNA for the CDR3: TGTGCCAGCAGTGCCGGCTATTTCGACTACGAGCAGTACTTC.

The chain employs TRBV19 and TRBJ2-1; D unresolved. Trimming pared 5 bases from V and 4 bases from J, leaving 12 bases between. Germline assignment: CDR1 LNHDA and CDR2 SQIVND (reference sequence). This CDR3 has 14 amino acids. CDR3 protein: CASSAGSLYNEQFF. The DNA of the CDR3 is TGTGCCAGTAGTGCCGGGTCCCTTTACAATGAGCAGTTCTTC.

This chain uses TRBV7-8 with TRBJ2-5; 12 bases are a match to TRBD2. With 5 bases clipped from V and 0 bases from J, the junction kept 4 bases outside the gene matches. This CDR3 region has 16 residues. Germline V gene lookup returns CDR1 SGHVS and CDR2 FQNEAQ. DNA of the CDR3: TGTGCCAGCAGCCCGAGGACTAGCGGGGACCAAGAGACCCAGTACTTC. It yields the protein CASSPRTSGDQETQYF.

This clonotype was counted at least ten times. This chain links TRBV5-1 with TRBJ2-5; 7 bases map to TRBD1. The CDR3 sequence is 13 residues long. J lost 9 bases, V lost 3 bases, and 8 bases had no gene match. Germline-derived CDR1 and CDR2 are SGHRS and YFSETQ. CDR3 in DNA: TGCGCCAGCAGCTCTGGACAGGCCCAGGCCCAGTACTTC. Residues: CASSSGQAQAQYF. Combining the CDR3 with reference TRBV5-1 and TRBJ2-5 gives the whole variable domain KAGVTQTPRYLIKTRGQQVTLSCSPISGHRSVSWYQQTPGQGLQFLFEYFSETQRNKGNFPGRFSGRQFSNSRSEMNVSTLELGDSALYLCASSSGQAQAQYFGPGTRLLVL.

The chain employs TRBV5-4 and TRBJ2-3; no definite D call. V lost 0 bases, J lost 0 bases, and 17 bases lay in between. CDR1 and CDR2 from the germline V gene are SGHNT and YYREEE (reference sequence). The CDR3 sequence is 18 residues long. DNA of the CDR3: TGTGCCAGCAGCTTGGCCAATTTGGCGCAGTCTAGCACAGATACGCAGTATTTT. Encoded protein: CASSLANLAQSSTDTQYF.

The sample holds many counts of this clonotype. The V and J genes are TRBV5-1 and TRBJ1-1; 7 bases are a match to TRBD1. The CDR3 is 13 amino acids. The junction had 1 base not matched to a gene; V was cut back by 4 bases and J by 1 base. Germline V CDR1 and CDR2: SGHRS, YFSETQ. The CDR3 is CASSRQGNTEAFF. In DNA form, the CDR3 reads TGCGCCAGCAGCCGACAGGGGAACACTGAAGCTTTCTTT.

The chain links TRBV5-6 to TRBJ1-5; 8 bases align to TRBD1. The germline CDR1 and CDR2 sequences are SGHDT and YYEEEE. The V gene end was trimmed by 1 base and the J gene end by 1 base; junction bases not matched to a gene: 7. This CDR3 is 17 amino acids long. The DNA for the CDR3 is TGTGCCAGCAGCTTGAAACAGGGGGGTGTGAGCAATCAGCCCCAGCATTTT. Translation: CASSLKQGGVSNQPQHF. Using reference TRBV5-6 and TRBJ1-5 for the parts outside the CDR3, the full variable domain is DAGVTQSPTHLIKTRGQQVTLRCSPKSGHDTVSWYQQALGQGPQFIFQYYEEEERQRGNFPDRFSGHQFPNYSSELNVNALLLGDSALYLCASSLKQGGVSNQPQHFGDGTRLSIL.

This rearrangement joins TRBV14 to TRBJ1-6; no reliable D call. CDR1 is SGHDN and CDR2 is FVKESK in the germline V gene. The CDR3 contains 12 residues. V dropped 3 bases and J dropped 13 bases, with 10 bases sitting between them. The DNA of the CDR3 is TGTGCCAGCAGCCACGGACCGGCCCCCCTCCACTTT. Translating it yields CASSHGPAPLHF.

This clonotype was counted many times. The chain recombines TRBV6-2 or TRBV6-3 with TRBJ2-6, with D tentatively TRBD1 (5 bases). Germline CDR1 MNHEY, CDR2 SVGEGT. The V and J ends lost 2 bases and 1 base respectively, with 6 bases between them. This CDR3 is built from 15 residues. The CDR3 region is CASSYRQSGANVLTF. CDR3 DNA sequence: TGTGCCAGCAGTTACAGACAGTCTGGGGCCAACGTCCTGACTTTC.

This clonotype was recorded at least ten times. The V call is TRBV12-3 or TRBV12-4, the J call TRBJ2-3, with D perhaps being TRBD1 or TRBD2 (6 bases each). The CDR3 runs 17 residues. Trimming stripped 3 bases from V and 4 bases from J, with 20 bases between. This CDR3 is CASSFRIGGPQADTQYF. In DNA form, the CDR3 reads TGTGCCAGCAGTTTTCGAATAGGGGGGCCCCAGGCAGATACGCAGTATTTT.

V and J are TRBV6-1 and TRBJ2-3; D gene ambiguous. The germline gives CDR1 MNHNS, CDR2 SASEGT. CDR3 size: 11 residues. V lost 6 bases, J lost 6 bases, and 7 bases lay in between. CDR3 in amino acids: CASRGFDTQYF. CDR3 coding DNA: TGTGCCAGCAGGGGCTTCGATACGCAGTATTTT.

At least ten counts were recorded for this clonotype. The J gene is TRBJ2-3, the V gene TRBV7-2; 8 bases align to TRBD1. Germline V CDR1 and CDR2: SGHTA, FQGNSA. The CDR3 totals 16 residues. The trim removed 5 bases at V and 8 bases at J, leaving 15 bases unmatched. CDR3 sequence: CASSLAGGGSFGTQYF. CDR3 nucleotides: TGTGCCAGCAGCCTCGCAGGGGGCGGGTCATTTGGTACGCAGTATTTT.

This clonotype was seen at least ten times. J is TRBJ1-5 and V is TRBV7-9; weak D call: TRBD1 (6 bases). V was trimmed by 2 bases and J by 5 bases, leaving 13 bases between them. The germline gives CDR1 SEHNR, CDR2 FQNEAQ (reference sequence). The CDR3 has 15 amino acids. The CDR3 sequence: CASSLFAGADQPQHF. The CDR3 DNA reads TGTGCCAGCAGCTTATTTGCAGGGGCCGATCAGCCCCAGCATTTT.

V usage is TRBV7-2 and J usage is TRBJ2-7; TRBD1 is a possible D gene (5 bases). This CDR3 region has 11 residues. V dropped 6 bases and J dropped 7 bases, with 10 bases sitting between them. Germline assignment: CDR1 SGHTA and CDR2 FQGNSA. CDR3 DNA: TGTGCCAGCAGTTCTAGGGGAGAGCAGTACTTC. This codes for CASSSRGEQYF.

Many counts were recorded for this clonotype. The rearrangement uses TRBV7-2 and TRBJ2-3; D call uncertain. Trimming removed 3 bases from V and 7 bases from J, with 17 bases in between. This CDR3 contains 15 residues. Germline assignment: CDR1 SGHTA and CDR2 FQGNSA. CDR3 loop: CASSFDWSSLNTQYF. The CDR3 region has the DNA TGTGCCAGCAGCTTCGACTGGAGTAGTTTAAATACGCAGTATTTT. Drawing the rest from reference TRBV7-2 and TRBJ2-3, the complete variable domain is GAGVSQSPSNKVTEKGKDVELRCDPISGHTALYWYRQSLGQGLEFLIYFQGNSAPDKSGLPSDRFSAERTGGSVSTLTIQRTQQEDSAVYLCASSFDWSSLNTQYFGPGTRLTVL.

This clonotype was counted only a few times. The chain combines TRBV6-5 with TRBJ2-5; D tentatively fits TRBD1 or TRBD2 (5 bases each). The V gene's germline CDR1 is MNHEY and CDR2 SVGAGI. The CDR3 is 12 residues long. Trimming took off 2 bases at V and 9 bases at J, with 10 bases between the two ends. The CDR3 reads CASSYPGQAQYF. The CDR3 nucleotides read TGTGCCAGCAGTTACCCGGGGCAGGCCCAGTACTTC.

This clonotype was found a few times. The gene calls are TRBV3-1 and TRBJ1-3; D gene unclear. Germline CDR1 and CDR2: LGHDT and YNNKEL (reference sequence). The V end was cut by 3 bases, the J end by 4 bases, with 10 bases between. The CDR3 consists of 14 residues. In DNA form, the CDR3 reads TGTGCCAGCAGCCAGGAACTCCCGGGAAACACCATATATTTT. It specifies CASSQELPGNTIYF.

CDR3 sequence: CASSLWAGTPSYEQYV. Written as DNA, the CDR3 is TGCGCCAGCAGCTTGTGGGCGGGGACCCCTTCCTACGAGCAGTACGTC. The chain is built from TRBV5-1 and TRBJ2-7, with D maybe TRBD2 (6 bases). Germline CDR1 is SGHRS and CDR2 is YFSETQ. V shed 1 base and J shed 1 base, with 15 bases lying between them. This CDR3 is built from 16 residues.

This clonotype has only a few counts. V is TRBV3-1 and J is TRBJ1-2, with D uncertain. Trimming cost V 4 bases and J 8 bases, with 14 bases left between them. The CDR3 runs 13 residues. Germline CDR1 LGHDT, CDR2 YNNKEL (reference sequence). Here the CDR3 DNA reads TGTGCCAGCAGCCGTTTGGGAGTAGGAGGCTACACCTTC. Residues: CASSRLGVGGYTF.

The chain couples TRBV7-3 to TRBJ2-6; TRBD1 matches at 10 bases. The CDR3 runs to 19 residues. J was trimmed by 4 bases and V by 4 bases; bases with no gene match: 13. Germline values: CDR1 SGHTA, CDR2 FQGTGA. CDR3 coding DNA: TGTGCCAGCAGCTCCCTCCGGGACAGGGGAGAGTCCGGGGCCAACGTCCTGACTTTC. Translated, it gives CASSSLRDRGESGANVLTF.

J is TRBJ1-4 and V is TRBV29-1; D might be TRBD1 (6 bases). This CDR3 is built from 15 residues. Germline CDR1 is SQVTM and CDR2 is ANQGSEA. The V end lost 6 bases, the J end lost 1 base, and 15 bases lay between the germline ends. The CDR3 bases are TGCAGCGTCGAGGGGGAGTCGATAACTAATGAAAAACTGTTTTTT. Translated: CSVEGESITNEKLFF.

There are many counts of this clonotype. The chain has TRBV18 and TRBJ2-7; D is perhaps TRBD2 (6 bases). V lost 2 bases and J 5 bases, leaving 28 bases between the germline ends. CDR3 length: 19 residues. The germline gives CDR1 KGHSH, CDR2 LQKENI. The CDR3 region has the DNA TGTGCCAGCTCACCAGGTCTACGAGAGGGACTCGGATATAGTAACGAGCAGTACTTC. Translating it yields CASSPGLREGLGYSNEQYF.

In this sample, this clonotype turned up many times. The V call is TRBV12-3 or TRBV12-4, the J call TRBJ2-5; TRBD2 aligns across 14 bases. The J segment lost 1 base and the V segment lost 8 bases, leaving 6 bases of the junction unmatched. The CDR3 length is 16 residues. CDR3 coding DNA: TGTGCCAGCTCCGGGGGACTAGCGGGGGTCCAAGAGACCCAGTACTTC. Its translation is CASSGGLAGVQETQYF.

This clonotype has at least ten counts. The rearrangement joins TRBV5-6 to TRBJ1-5; D not resolved. Trimming took 3 bases from V and 5 from J, leaving 12 bases between them. The CDR3 contains 14 residues. Germline V gives CDR1 SGHDT, CDR2 YYEEEE. CDR3 loop: CASSSRDRDQPQHF. For the CDR3, the DNA is TGTGCCAGCAGCTCCCGGGATCGGGATCAGCCCCAGCATTTT.

This clonotype was counted at least ten times. The V gene is TRBV7-2, the J gene TRBJ2-7; no definite D call. CDR1 is SGHTA, CDR2 FQGNSA, per germline. The ends were cut back, 6 bases at V and 3 bases at J, with 12 bases in the middle. The CDR3 covers 13 residues. Here the CDR3 DNA reads TGTGCCAGCAGTTCAACTTGGGGCTACGAGCAGTACGTC. Protein sequence: CASSSTWGYEQYV.